This T cell receptor beta chain was obtained from a study of T-cell memory formation after mild COVID-19. Study overall: Clusters were largely donor specific. Broader study findings: Mainly in CM and EM were contracting CD4+ clones; CD8+ were in EMRA. Cross-reactive memory appears to have joined, as suggested by some responding clones showing up in pre-infection memory.

A remark on this clonotype: No antigen is known for it.

V lost 4 bases to trimming and J lost 2 bases; unmatched junction nucleotides: 6. The CDR3 has 15 amino acids. Germline CDR1 is MGHDK and CDR2 is SYGVNS. TCRdb called the 5' RACE reads again in MiXCR, with one record for every CDR3 protein. This sample has hundreds of thousands of distinct CDR3 sequences, with 15% found just once. This chain joins TRBV25-1 and TRBJ2-5; TRBD1 matches 8 bases. The sequencing input was PBMCs or a T cell subset sorted from them (not recorded which). The TCR originated in an adult woman who had mild COVID-19 (a few samples of this study predate the infection). Cell type and time point are not known. CDR3 sequence (DNA): TGTGCCAGCAGTGCAGGACAGGGCATACAAGAGACCCAGTACTTC. It encodes CASSAGQGIQETQYF.